This T cell receptor beta chain was obtained from a study of T cell responses to AZD1222 COVID-19 vaccine. Study-level information: Recipients boosted at about 4 weeks or about 12 weeks are pooled. Findings of the study overall: The donors showed a predominance of white British ancestry and of females, with possible underestimation of clonal diversity. The reported proportion of spike-specific TCRs targeting unmutated variant regions was nearly half.

Germline V gives CDR1 MNHEY, CDR2 SMNVEV (reference sequence). V lost 3 bases, J lost 7 bases, and 12 bases lay in between. The CDR3 has 13 residues. TCRdb's copy holds only in-frame clones and misses some; the assay was immunoSEQ multiplex PCR. The table records about 120,000 clones, about nine tenths of them present only once. Details on this clone: Its antigen remains unidentified.

This sequence was found in an adult in good health. This chain connects TRBV27 to TRBJ1-1; D is perhaps TRBD1 (5 bases). The source material was peripheral blood, sampled on day 0 of AZD1222 vaccination. The CDR3 sequence is CASSFRQSGEAFF. The CDR3 coding sequence is TGTGCCAGCAGTTTTCGACAGAGTGGTGAAGCTTTCTTT.